Presented here are 17 T cell receptor beta chains from one specimen sequenced in a study of blood T cell repertoires in COVID-19. Some clones are missing from TCRdb's copy, which holds only in-frame ones; the method was immunoSEQ multiplex PCR. The sample consists of 150,000 to 200,000 clones, roughly 80% of them appearing once. Material for sequencing was peripheral blood. These receptors originate from a man in his 70s with acute or convalescent COVID-19.

The chain links TRBV27 to TRBJ2-1; D unresolved. There are 11 residues in the CDR3. The germline V gene encodes CDR1 MNHEY and CDR2 SMNVEV (reference sequence). Between the trimmed V and J ends, which lost 8 bases and 7 bases, there was a span of 9 bases. The CDR3 sequence: CASSIGNEQFF. For the CDR3, the DNA is TGTGCCAGCTCCATCGGGAATGAGCAGTTCTTC.

This chain connects TRBV12-3 or TRBV12-4 to TRBJ2-7, with 8 bases aligning to TRBD1. The V and J ends lost 4 bases and 6 bases, in that order; junction bases with no gene match: 5. The CDR3 totals 13 residues. In DNA, the CDR3 is TGTGCCAGCAGTTCCCGACAGGGGAGCGAGCAGTACTTC. This sequence encodes CASSSRQGSEQYF.

This chain connects TRBV27 to TRBJ2-1, with 7 nucleotides matching TRBD2. Trimming removed 1 base from V and 9 bases from J; junction bases left unmatched: 9. The CDR3 spans 15 residues. From germline, CDR1 is MNHEY and CDR2 SMNVEV (reference sequence). The CDR3 is CASSLYTGAGSEQFF. The CDR3 nucleotides are TGTGCCAGCAGTTTATATACGGGAGCGGGGAGTGAGCAGTTCTTC.

This clone was observed a handful of times. The chain combines TRBV28 with TRBJ1-2, with TRBD1 identical over 11 bases. The CDR3 has 15 amino acids. The trim removed 4 bases at V and 5 bases at J, leaving 6 bases unmatched. Germline values: CDR1 MDHEN, CDR2 SYDVKM. CDR3 in amino acids: CASSWTGGFGYGYTF. Written as DNA, the CDR3 is TGTGCCAGCAGTTGGACAGGGGGCTTCGGGTATGGCTACACCTTC.

The rearrangement uses TRBV28 and TRBJ2-7, with D possibly TRBD1 on 6 matching bases. The CDR3 has 13 residues. Trimming took off 4 bases at V and 6 bases at J, with 13 bases between the two ends. CDR1 MDHEN and CDR2 SYDVKM come from the germline V gene. Here the CDR3 DNA reads TGTGCCAGCAGTTACAGGGTGAGGGCCGAGCAGTACTTC. Encoded protein: CASSYRVRAEQYF.

V gene TRBV4-1 combines with J gene TRBJ1-4; D not resolved. This CDR3 is built from 15 residues. Germline CDR1 MGHRA, CDR2 YSYEKL. Trimming pared 4 bases from V and 0 bases from J, leaving 9 bases between. CDR3 sequence: CASSRGYPTNEKLFF. The CDR3 coding sequence is TGCGCCAGCAGCCGAGGGTATCCAACTAATGAAAAACTGTTTTTT.

The chain couples TRBV19 to TRBJ2-5; possibly TRBD1 for D (7 bases). The germline CDR1 and CDR2 sequences are LNHDA and SQIVND (reference sequence). This CDR3 comprises 14 residues. The ends were cut back, 7 bases at V and 5 bases at J, with 17 bases in the middle. The CDR3 loop is CASTQGGASETQYF. DNA for the CDR3: TGTGCCAGTACCCAGGGGGGTGCGAGTGAGACCCAGTACTTC.

This clone was seen a few times. The CDR3 spells CASSPRQMNTDTQYF. The CDR3 DNA follows: TGTGCCAGCAGCCCCCGTCAGATGAATACAGATACGCAGTATTTT. This sequence joins TRBV7-2 and TRBJ2-3; unclear D gene. Germline CDR1 SGHTA, CDR2 FQGNSA. With 5 bases removed from V and 3 bases from J, the gap between germline ends came to 15 bases. The CDR3 runs to 15 residues.

The CDR3 reads CASTYRGRQETQYF. CDR3 nucleotide sequence: TGTGCCAGCACTTACAGGGGACGCCAAGAGACCCAGTACTTC. The rearrangement joins TRBV7-2 to TRBJ2-5; TRBD1 matches at 7 bases. The J segment lost 1 base and the V segment lost 7 bases, leaving 6 bases of the junction unmatched. Germline loops: CDR1 SGHTA, CDR2 FQGNSA. CDR3 length: 14 amino acids.

V is TRBV4-2 and J is TRBJ1-1, with D maybe TRBD1 (6 bases). Trimming removed 2 bases from V and 2 bases from J, with 9 bases in between. Germline CDR1 LGHNA, CDR2 YNFKEQ. The CDR3 length is 14 residues. In DNA, the CDR3 is TGTGCCAGCAGCCAAACGGACAGAAACACTGAAGCTTTCTTT. This encodes CASSQTDRNTEAFF.

The chain is built from TRBV30 and TRBJ2-5; 9 bases are shared with TRBD2. V shed 3 bases, J shed 5 bases, and the junction held 4 bases outside the gene matches. Germline values: CDR1 GTSNPN, CDR2 SVGIG (reference sequence). The CDR3 consists of 13 residues. CDR3 region: CAWRLRGGETQYF. CDR3 sequence (DNA): TGTGCCTGGAGGTTGCGGGGGGGGGAGACCCAGTACTTC.

Only a few counts were recorded for this clone. A junction boundary mismatches the germline segment, possibly from a read error. The chain recombines TRBV24-1 with TRBJ1-4, with D maybe TRBD1 (6 bases). This CDR3 is built from 10 residues. CDR1 and CDR2 from the germline V gene are KGHDR and SFDVKD. Here the CDR3 reads CATSPDSRGF. CDR3 bases: TGTGCCACCAGTCCGGACAGCCGAGGATTT.

The V and J genes are TRBV19 and TRBJ2-7; a possible D gene is TRBD1 (6 bases). CDR1 and CDR2 from the germline V gene are LNHDA and SQIVND (reference sequence). This CDR3 is built from 15 residues. V lost 5 bases and J 6 bases, leaving 20 bases between the germline ends. The chain's CDR3 is CASSRGSYPGVEQYF. CDR3 DNA sequence: TGTGCCAGTAGTCGCGGCTCCTACCCAGGGGTCGAGCAGTACTTC.

The gene calls are TRBV7-2 and TRBJ1-6; the match to TRBD1 covers 7 bases. Germline-derived CDR1 and CDR2 are SGHTA and FQGNSA. The CDR3 extends over 16 amino acids. V dropped 2 bases and J dropped 5; count of bases not matched to a gene: 6. The CDR3 spells CASSLFWDRNNSPLHF. CDR3 DNA sequence: TGTGCCAGCAGCTTATTCTGGGACAGAAATAATTCACCCCTCCACTTT.

The V gene is TRBV19, the J gene TRBJ2-1, with 8 bases identical to TRBD1. The germline gives CDR1 LNHDA, CDR2 SQIVND (reference sequence). J lost 7 bases, V lost 6 bases, and 11 bases had no gene match. There are 15 residues in the CDR3. CDR3 bases: TGTGCCAGTAGATTTGACAGGGGCGGTGGGAATGAGCAGTTCTTC. Translation: CASRFDRGGGNEQFF.

Turning to this clone: Different DNA sequences within this sample yield the same CDR3. The chain uses TRBV5-1 and TRBJ2-1; D is unclear. V gave up 4 bases and J gave up 7 bases, with 9 bases separating them. This CDR3 spans 12 amino acids. The germline V gene has CDR1 SGHRS and CDR2 YFSETQ. The CDR3 is CASSLDRNEQFF. Here the CDR3 DNA reads TGCGCCAGCAGCCTAGACCGTAATGAGCAGTTCTTC. Using reference TRBV5-1 and TRBJ2-1 for the parts outside the CDR3, the full variable domain is KAGVTQTPRYLIKTRGQQVTLSCSPISGHRSVSWYQQTPGQGLQFLFEYFSETQRNKGNFPGRFSGRQFSNSRSEMNVSTLELGDSALYLCASSLDRNEQFFGPGTRLTVL.

The chain combines TRBV6-5 with TRBJ1-5; TRBD1 agrees at 8 bases. V shed 6 bases, J shed 2 bases, and the junction held 3 bases outside the gene matches. Germline CDR1 reads MNHEY; CDR2 reads SVGAGI. The CDR3 is 14 amino acids. CDR3 loop: CASSPDRGNQPQHF. For the CDR3, the DNA is TGTGCCAGCAGCCCGGACAGGGGCAATCAGCCCCAGCATTTT.